This T cell receptor (beta chain) was observed in a study of brain metastases from non-small cell lung cancer. Germline V gene sequence: CDR1 MNHEY, CDR2 SVGAGI. The CDR3 has 11 residues. V lost 6 bases, J lost 4 bases, and 6 bases lay in between. This clone has just one count. TCRdb's copy holds only in-frame clones and misses some; the assay was immunoSEQ multiplex PCR. Among approximately 6,100 clones, 80% to 85% were seen once, and the ten largest hold more than 6.5%. The specimen was primary lung tumor tissue. The sequence came from a donor older than 35 with non-small cell lung cancer. This chain joins TRBV6-5 and TRBJ1-1; D gene ambiguous. CDR3 in DNA: TGTGCCAGCAGCTCGGTCACTGAAGCTTTCTTT. This gives the protein CASSSVTEAFF.